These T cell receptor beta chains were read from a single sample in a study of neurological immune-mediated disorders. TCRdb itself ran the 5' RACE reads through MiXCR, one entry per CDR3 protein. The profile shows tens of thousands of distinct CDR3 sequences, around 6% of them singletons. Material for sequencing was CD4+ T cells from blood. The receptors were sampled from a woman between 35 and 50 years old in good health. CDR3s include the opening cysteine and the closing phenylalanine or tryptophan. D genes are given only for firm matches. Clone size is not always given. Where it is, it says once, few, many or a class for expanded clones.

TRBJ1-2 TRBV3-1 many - CASSRGGWYGYTF TGTGCCAGCAGCCGGGGAGGATGGTATGGCTACACCTTC
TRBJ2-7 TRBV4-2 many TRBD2 CASSRGGTYEQYF TGTGCCAGCAGCCGGGGGGGGACCTACGAGCAGTACTTC
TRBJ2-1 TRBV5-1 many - CASRLTGVAGNNEQFF TGCGCCAGCAGGCTGACAGGGGTAGCGGGTAACAATGAGCAGTTCTTC
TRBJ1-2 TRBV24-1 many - CATSDSNYGYTF TGTGCCACCAGTGATTCGAATTATGGCTACACCTTC
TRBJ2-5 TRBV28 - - CASSLGGQETQYF TGTGCCAGCAGTTTAGGGGGCCAAGAGACCCAGTACTTC
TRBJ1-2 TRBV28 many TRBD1 CASSSVTGARGYTF TGTGCCAGCAGCTCCGTGACAGGGGCGCGTGGCTACACCTTC
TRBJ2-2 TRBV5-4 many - CASSGRRNTGELFF TGTGCCAGCAGCGGGAGGAGAAACACCGGGGAGCTGTTTTTT
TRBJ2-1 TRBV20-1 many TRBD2 CSASVSGRRAYNEQFF TGCAGTGCTTCCGTTAGCGGGAGACGGGCCTACAATGAGCAGTTCTTC
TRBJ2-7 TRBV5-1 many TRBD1 CASRDRGEQYF TGCGCCAGCAGGGACAGGGGCGAGCAGTACTTC
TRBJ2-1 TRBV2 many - CASSWDLEQFF TGTGCCAGCAGCTGGGACCTTGAGCAGTTCTTC
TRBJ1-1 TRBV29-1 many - CSVDGSGSEAFF TGCAGCGTTGATGGCTCAGGGTCTGAAGCTTTCTTT
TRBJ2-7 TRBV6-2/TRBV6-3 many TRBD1 CASKKTGGPSSYEQYF TGTGCCAGCAAAAAGACAGGGGGTCCTTCCTCCTACGAGCAGTACTTC
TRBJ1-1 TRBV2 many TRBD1 CASLADRVNTEAFF TGTGCCAGCCTCGCGGACAGGGTGAACACTGAAGCTTTCTTT
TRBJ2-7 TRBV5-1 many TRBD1 CASSSGQGLDEQYF TGCGCCAGCAGCTCCGGACAGGGGCTCGACGAGCAGTACTTC
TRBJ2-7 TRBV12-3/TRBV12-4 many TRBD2 CASSLAGVEQYF TGTGCCAGCAGTCTGGCGGGAGTCGAGCAGTACTTC
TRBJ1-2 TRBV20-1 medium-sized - CSALITWAADGYTF TGCAGTGCTCTGATAACCTGGGCAGCGGATGGCTACACCTTC
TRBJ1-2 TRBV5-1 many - CASSLVAKGGYTF TGCGCCAGCAGCTTGGTGGCTAAAGGGGGCTACACCTTC
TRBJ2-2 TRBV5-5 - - CASSTGWGTGELFF TGTGCCAGCAGCACGGGTTGGGGAACCGGGGAGCTGTTTTTT
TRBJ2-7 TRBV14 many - CASSQVNEQYF TGTGCCAGCAGCCAAGTCAACGAGCAGTACTTC
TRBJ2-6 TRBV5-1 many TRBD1 CASSLTGDGANVLTF TGCGCCAGCAGCTTGACAGGGGACGGGGCCAACGTCCTGACTTTC
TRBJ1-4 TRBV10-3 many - CAISDPAFAEKLFF TGTGCCATCAGTGATCCGGCGTTTGCTGAAAAACTGTTTTTT
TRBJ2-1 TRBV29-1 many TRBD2 CSVRLAGNNEQFF TGCAGCGTCAGACTAGCGGGAAACAATGAGCAGTTCTTC
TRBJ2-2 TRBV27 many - CASRPWGVKTGELFF TGTGCCAGCAGACCATGGGGAGTTAAAACCGGGGAGCTGTTTTTT
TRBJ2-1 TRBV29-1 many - CSVTRDMTYNEQFF TGCAGCGTTACTCGGGACATGACCTACAATGAGCAGTTCTTC
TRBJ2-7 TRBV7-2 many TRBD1 CASSVTRDRPSYEQYF TGTGCCAGCAGCGTCACGCGGGACAGGCCCTCCTACGAGCAGTACTTC
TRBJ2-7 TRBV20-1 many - CSAPRDSYEQYF TGCAGTGCCCCACGGGACTCCTACGAGCAGTACTTC
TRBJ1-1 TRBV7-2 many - CASRKTGTVTEAFF TGTGCCAGCAGAAAAACGGGGACCGTCACTGAAGCTTTCTTT
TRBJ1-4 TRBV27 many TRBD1 CASSTGAGGEKLFF TGTGCCAGCAGTACAGGGGCCGGAGGTGAAAAACTGTTTTTT
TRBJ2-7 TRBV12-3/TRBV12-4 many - CASILFNYEQYF TGTGCCAGCATTCTTTTCAACTACGAGCAGTACTTC
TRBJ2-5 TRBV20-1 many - CSAPTATGWRETQYF TGCAGTGCCCCGACTGCTACGGGCTGGAGGGAGACCCAGTACTTC
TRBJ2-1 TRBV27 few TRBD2 CASSVLAGDRNEQFF TGTGCCAGCAGTGTCCTAGCGGGAGATCGCAATGAGCAGTTCTTC
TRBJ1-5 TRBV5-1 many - CASSPGGGGSNQPQHF TGCGCCAGCAGCCCTGGAGGGGGAGGGAGCAATCAGCCCCAGCATTTT
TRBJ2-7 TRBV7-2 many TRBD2 CASGGLAVFYEQYF TGTGCCAGCGGTGGACTAGCGGTCTTCTACGAGCAGTACTTC
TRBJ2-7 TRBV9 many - CASSVEPASYEQYF TGTGCCAGCAGCGTAGAACCGGCGTCCTACGAGCAGTACTTC
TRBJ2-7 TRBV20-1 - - CSAGRTCGSYEQYF TGCAGTGCTGGACGGACGTGCGGTAGCTACGAGCAGTACTTC
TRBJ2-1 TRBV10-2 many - CASSYGRQPHNEQFF TGCGCCAGCAGTTACGGGAGACAGCCCCACAATGAGCAGTTCTTC
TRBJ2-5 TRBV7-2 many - CASSPIGTQYF TGTGCCAGCAGCCCGATAGGGACCCAGTACTTC
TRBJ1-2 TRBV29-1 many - CSVAAPNLNYGYTF TGCAGCGTAGCGGCCCCTAACCTTAACTATGGCTACACCTTC
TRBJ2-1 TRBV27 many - CASTYSRDSYNEQFF TGTGCCAGCACCTATTCTCGGGACTCATACAATGAGCAGTTCTTC
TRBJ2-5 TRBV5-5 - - CASSLLGGETQYF TGCGCCAGCAGCTTATTAGGCGGGGAGACCCAGTACTTC
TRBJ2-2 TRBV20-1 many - CSASRRETGELFF TGCAGTGCTAGTCGACGCGAGACCGGGGAGCTGTTTTTT
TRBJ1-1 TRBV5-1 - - CASSLDGGTEAFF TGCGCCAGCAGCTTAGATGGGGGAACTGAAGCTTTCTTT
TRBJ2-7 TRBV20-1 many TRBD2 CSARKLAGASTVGYF TGCAGTGCTAGAAAGCTAGCGGGGGCATCTACGGTTGGGTACTTC
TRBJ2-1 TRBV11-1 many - CASRGRGADSYNEQFF TGTGCCAGCAGGGGTAGGGGAGCGGACTCCTACAATGAGCAGTTCTTC
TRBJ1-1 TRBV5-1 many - CASSAHGGADQAFF TGCGCCAGCAGCGCCCATGGGGGTGCGGACCAAGCTTTCTTT
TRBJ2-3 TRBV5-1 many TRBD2 CASSLAGEGPDTQYF TGCGCCAGCAGCTTGGCGGGGGAGGGACCAGATACGCAGTATTTT
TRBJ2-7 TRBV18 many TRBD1 CASSSGQGTYEQYF TGTGCCAGCTCATCGGGACAGGGGACCTACGAGCAGTACTTC
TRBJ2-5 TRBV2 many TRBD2 CASSEALLNGRAPGLETQYF TGTGCCAGCAGTGAAGCGCTTCTGAACGGGAGGGCTCCGGGACTGGAGACCCAGTACTTC
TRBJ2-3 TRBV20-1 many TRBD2 CSAFISGRGSDTQYF TGCAGTGCTTTCATTAGCGGGAGGGGCTCAGATACGCAGTATTTT
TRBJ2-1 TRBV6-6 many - CASNGANLPNEQFF TGTGCCAGCAATGGGGCAAACCTCCCCAATGAGCAGTTCTTC
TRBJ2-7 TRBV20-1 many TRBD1 CSARGGQGDSYEQYF TGCAGTGCTAGGGGGGGACAGGGTGATAGCTACGAGCAGTACTTC
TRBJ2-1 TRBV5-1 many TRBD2 CASSFTGTSGDEQFF TGCGCCAGCAGCTTTACCGGGACTAGCGGCGATGAGCAGTTCTTC
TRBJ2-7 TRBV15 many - CATSRLYEQYF TGTGCCACCAGCAGACTCTACGAGCAGTACTTC